This TCR beta chain was retrieved from a study of patients and donors after allogeneic stem cell transplantation. MiXCR, run by TCRdb on the RT-PCR reads, gives a single entry per CDR3 protein. In the table there are around 150,000 distinct CDR3 sequences, 30% of which are singletons. The CDR3 extends over 16 amino acids. Germline CDR1 is KGHSH and CDR2 is LQKENI. Deletions cut 4 bases from V and 0 bases from J, with 13 bases between. The sample consisted of blood, either unsorted or a sorted T cell fraction (not recorded which). This chain links TRBV18 with TRBJ2-1; no reliable D call. The receptor's source is a human donor who was either an allogeneic HSCT recipient or a stem cell or donor lymphocyte infusion donor (not recorded which). It is not recorded whose cells these are; they may come from a transplant donor. CDR3 DNA sequence: TGTGCCAGCTCACTCGGTTCAAGACGCTCCTACAATGAGCAGTTCTTC. This sequence encodes CASSLGSRRSYNEQFF.